This T cell receptor (beta chain) is drawn from a study of CD8+CD57+ T cells in acquired aplastic anemia. This clonotype was detected many times. Genomic DNA provided the template from which TCR beta VDJ and CDR3 profiles were obtained. TCRdb recomputed calls from the reads with MiXCR, one row per CDR3 protein. The data contain some 200,000 distinct CDR3 sequences, approximately 48% of them singletons. The CDR3 contains 12 residues. Germline assignment: CDR1 SGHTS and CDR2 YDEGEE. V lost 4 bases and J lost 6, with 11 bases in between. Whoever was chosen for sequencing had shown CD8+CD57+ cell expansion by flow cytometry.

The rearrangement joins TRBV5-8 to TRBJ2-7, with TRBD1 as a possible D gene (5 bases). The receptor was derived from a human donor with aplastic anemia. The sequencing sample was made of sorted CD4+, CD8+, or CD8+CD57+ T cells (not recorded which) from PBMCs. CDR3 DNA: TGTGCCAGCAGCACACAGGTGGGCGAGCAGTACTTC. Amino acid sequence: CASSTQVGEQYF.